This TCR beta chain was captured by sequencing in a study of blood T cell repertoires in COVID-19. Study information: Collection of acute and convalescent COVID-19 samples took place in the United States, Italy and Spain. PBMCs, B-cell-depleted T cells, or T cells provided the cDNA or gDNA that made up the material.

V shed 9 bases and J shed 8 bases, with 10 bases lying between them. Germline CDR1 LNHDA, CDR2 SQIVND (reference sequence). The CDR3 is made up of 11 amino acids. Study processing details: Amplification from reference gene primers served as the basis for estimated nucleated cell counts. Assay: immunoSEQ multiplex PCR; the TCRdb copy retains only in-frame clones and omits some. The V and J calls and clone size were taken over from that table, and D and trimming were inferred from the DNA. Of roughly 87,000 clones in the sample, approximately 71% were seen once. The receptor's source is a woman aged 50 to 60 with acute or convalescent COVID-19. Sequencing used peripheral blood. The chain employs TRBV19 and TRBJ1-4, with D unclear. The CDR3 region is CASRVGEKLFF. CDR3 sequence (DNA): TGTGCCAGCCGGGTAGGAGAAAAACTGTTTTTT.